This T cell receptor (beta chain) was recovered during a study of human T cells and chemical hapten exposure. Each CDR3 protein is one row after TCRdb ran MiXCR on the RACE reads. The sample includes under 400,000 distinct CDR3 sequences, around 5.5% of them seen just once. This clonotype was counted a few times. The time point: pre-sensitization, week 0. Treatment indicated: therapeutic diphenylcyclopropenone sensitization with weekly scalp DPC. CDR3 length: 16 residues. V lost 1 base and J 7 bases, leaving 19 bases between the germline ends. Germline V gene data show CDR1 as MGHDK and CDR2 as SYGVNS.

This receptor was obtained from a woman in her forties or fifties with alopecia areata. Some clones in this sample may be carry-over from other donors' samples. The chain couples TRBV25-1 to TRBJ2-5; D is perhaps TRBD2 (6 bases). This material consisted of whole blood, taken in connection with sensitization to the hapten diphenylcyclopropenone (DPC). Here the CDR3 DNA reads TGTGCCAGCAGTGAATTTGGAGGGACGGGAGTAGGGACCCAGTACTTC. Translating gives CASSEFGGTGVGTQYF.